This T cell receptor beta chain was documented in a study of blood T cell repertoires in COVID-19. Study context: The samples span acute and convalescent COVID-19 from the United States, Italy and Spain.

This clone was observed a single time. There are 15 residues in the CDR3. The ends lost 2 bases at V and 2 bases at J; junction bases unmatched: 2. Germline assignment: CDR1 KGHSH and CDR2 LQKENI. Sequencing was performed with immunoSEQ multiplex PCR; in TCRdb, only in-frame clones are kept and a portion is missing. The repertoire holds approximately 94,000 clones, with under 85% as singletons. The genes are TRBV18 and TRBJ2-7, with 11 bases matching TRBD1. The sample comprised peripheral blood. The clonotype comes from a human donor in a cohort sampled during active COVID-19. The CDR3 loop is CASSPAGQGAYEQYF. CDR3 nucleotides: TGTGCCAGCTCACCAGCGGGACAGGGGGCCTACGAGCAGTACTTC.